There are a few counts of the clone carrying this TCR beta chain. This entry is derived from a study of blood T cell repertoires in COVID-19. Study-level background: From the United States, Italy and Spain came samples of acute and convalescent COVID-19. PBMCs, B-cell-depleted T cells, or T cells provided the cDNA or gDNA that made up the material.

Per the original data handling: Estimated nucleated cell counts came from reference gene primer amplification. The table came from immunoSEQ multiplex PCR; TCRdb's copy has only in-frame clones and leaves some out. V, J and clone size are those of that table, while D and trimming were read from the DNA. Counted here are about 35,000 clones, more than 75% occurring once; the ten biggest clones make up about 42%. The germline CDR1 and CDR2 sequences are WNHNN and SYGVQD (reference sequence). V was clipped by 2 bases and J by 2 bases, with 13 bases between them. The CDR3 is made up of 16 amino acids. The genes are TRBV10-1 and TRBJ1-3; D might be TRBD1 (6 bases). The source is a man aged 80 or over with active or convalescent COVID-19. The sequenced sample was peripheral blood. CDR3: CASSEPVRGAGNTIYF. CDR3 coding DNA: TGCGCCAGCAGTGAGCCAGTCAGGGGAGCTGGAAACACCATATATTTT.